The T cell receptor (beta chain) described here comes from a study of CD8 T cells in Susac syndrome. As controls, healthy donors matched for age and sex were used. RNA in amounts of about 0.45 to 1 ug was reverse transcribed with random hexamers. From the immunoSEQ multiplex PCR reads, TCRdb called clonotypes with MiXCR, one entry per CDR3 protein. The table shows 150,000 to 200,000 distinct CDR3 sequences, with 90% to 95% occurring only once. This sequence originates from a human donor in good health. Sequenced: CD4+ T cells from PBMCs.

The CDR3 DNA reads TGTGCCAGCGTTGCGGGGGTCTACAATGAGCAGTTCTTC. This translates into CASVAGVYNEQFF. The gene calls are TRBV12-3 or TRBV12-4 and TRBJ2-1; TRBD2 agrees at 7 bases. Trimming removed 8 bases from V and 3 bases from J; junction bases left unmatched: 4. The CDR3 is 13 amino acids.